Each of the 8 T cell receptor beta chains below was sequenced from the same sample in a study of T cell changes during pregnancy in multiple sclerosis. Profiled with immunoSEQ multiplex PCR; TCRdb holds only in-frame clones, not every one. Counted here are roughly 75,000 clones, approximately 91% occurring once; the ten biggest clones make up around 2%. The sequences come from peripheral blood, collected before pregnancy. The receptors were gathered from a female donor with multiple sclerosis, enrolled in a pregnancy study.

J is TRBJ2-7 and V is TRBV15, with 9 bases lining up with TRBD1. Per the germline V gene, CDR1 is LNHNV and CDR2 is YYDKDF (reference sequence). V was clipped by 0 bases and J by 3 bases; unmatched bases: 3. This CDR3 has 15 residues. The CDR3 loop reads CATSRERGQGYEQYF. The CDR3 DNA is TGTGCCACCAGCAGAGAGAGGGGACAGGGCTACGAGCAGTACTTC.

This rearrangement joins TRBV19 to TRBJ2-3; the D is unclear. This CDR3 has 11 residues. The germline V and J ends were trimmed by 4 bases and 8 bases, with 7 bases remaining between them. Per the germline V gene, CDR1 is LNHDA and CDR2 is SQIVND (reference sequence). The CDR3: CASSRRGTQYF. The DNA of the CDR3 is TGTGCCAGTAGTAGGAGAGGTACGCAGTATTTT.

The gene calls are TRBV6-5 and TRBJ2-3; 9 bases are a match to TRBD2. With 4 bases clipped from V and 0 bases from J, the junction kept 5 bases outside the gene matches. CDR1 is MNHEY and CDR2 is SVGAGI in the germline V gene. CDR3 length: 16 amino acids. CDR3 sequence (DNA): TGTGCCAGCAGTTCAAGACTAGCGGTTAGCACAGATACGCAGTATTTT. Amino acids: CASSSRLAVSTDTQYF.

This sequence joins TRBV2 and TRBJ2-1; 9 nucleotides line up with TRBD1. Germline V gene data show CDR1 as SNHLY and CDR2 as FYNNEI. There are 15 residues in the CDR3. The junction had 3 bases not matched to a gene; V was cut back by 1 base and J by 5 bases. Here the CDR3 reads CASSEGQGVNNEQFF. CDR3 nucleotide sequence: TGTGCCAGCAGTGAAGGACAGGGGGTGAACAATGAGCAGTTCTTC.

The CDR3 DNA follows: TGTGCCAGCAGTGCCCGCACAATGGCGGGGCGGTCCTACGAGCAGTACTTC. This sequence encodes CASSARTMAGRSYEQYF. The gene calls are TRBV6-1 and TRBJ2-7; D may be TRBD2 (6 bases). The ends were cut back, 4 bases at V and 1 base at J, with 20 bases in the middle. This CDR3 comprises 17 residues. Germline lookup yields CDR1 MNHNS and CDR2 SASEGT.

This clone was seen a few times. V is TRBV29-1 and J is TRBJ2-5; 13 bases align to TRBD2. The V segment lost 4 bases and the J segment 7 bases; nucleotides outside the gene matches: 6. The CDR3 sequence is 14 residues long. The germline V gene encodes CDR1 SQVTM and CDR2 ANQGSEA. CDR3 loop: CSVATSGGAGTQYF. CDR3 DNA sequence: TGCAGCGTTGCCACTAGCGGGGGGGCCGGGACCCAGTACTTC.

The V call is TRBV4-3, the J call TRBJ2-7; no clear D gene. The CDR3 runs 15 residues. V was trimmed by 4 bases and J by 6 bases, leaving 19 bases between them. The germline CDR1 and CDR2 sequences are LGHNA and YSLEER. The CDR3 region has the DNA TGCGCCAGCAGCCGAGAGTACAGCTTATCGACCGAGCAGTACTTC. This codes for CASSREYSLSTEQYF.

This sequence joins TRBV6-1 and TRBJ1-3; D is perhaps TRBD1 (5 bases). Germline CDR1 reads MNHNS; CDR2 reads SASEGT. This CDR3 spans 13 amino acids. V lost 10 bases, J lost 1 base, and 11 bases lay in between. CDR3 coding DNA: TGTGCCAAAAACGGGGGTTCTGGAAACACCATATATTTT. Translated: CAKNGGSGNTIYF.